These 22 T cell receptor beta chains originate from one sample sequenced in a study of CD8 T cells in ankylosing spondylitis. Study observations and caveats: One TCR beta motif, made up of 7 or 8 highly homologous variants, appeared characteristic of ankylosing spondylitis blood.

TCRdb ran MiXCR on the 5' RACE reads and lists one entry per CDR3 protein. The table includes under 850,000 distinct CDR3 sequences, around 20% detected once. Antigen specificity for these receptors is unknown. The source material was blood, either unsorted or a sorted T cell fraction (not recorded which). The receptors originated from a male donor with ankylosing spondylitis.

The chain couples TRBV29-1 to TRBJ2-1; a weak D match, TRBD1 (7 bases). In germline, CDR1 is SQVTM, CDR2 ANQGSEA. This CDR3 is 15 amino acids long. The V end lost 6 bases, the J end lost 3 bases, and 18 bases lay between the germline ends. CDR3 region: CSVVTGRSRYNEQFF. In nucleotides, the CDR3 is TGCAGCGTCGTGACAGGGAGGTCCCGCTACAATGAGCAGTTCTTC.

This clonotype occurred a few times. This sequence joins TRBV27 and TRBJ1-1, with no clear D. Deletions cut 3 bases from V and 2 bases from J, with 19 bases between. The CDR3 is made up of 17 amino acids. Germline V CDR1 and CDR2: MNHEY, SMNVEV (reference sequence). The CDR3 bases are TGTGCCAGCAGTTTTGGCCGTCCCCGGGGTCTAAACACTGAAGCTTTCTTT. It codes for CASSFGRPRGLNTEAFF.

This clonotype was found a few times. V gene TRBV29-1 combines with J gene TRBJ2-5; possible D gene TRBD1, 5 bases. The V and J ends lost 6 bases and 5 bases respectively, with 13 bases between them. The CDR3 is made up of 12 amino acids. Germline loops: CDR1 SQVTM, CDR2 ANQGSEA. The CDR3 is CSVADSWETQYF. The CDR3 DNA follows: TGCAGCGTCGCAGACAGCTGGGAGACCCAGTACTTC.

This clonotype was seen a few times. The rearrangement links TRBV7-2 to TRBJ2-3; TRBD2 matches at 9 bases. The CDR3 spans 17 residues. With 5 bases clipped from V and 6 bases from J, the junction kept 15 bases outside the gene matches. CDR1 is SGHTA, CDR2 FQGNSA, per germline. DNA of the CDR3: TGTGCCAGCAGCCCAAATAGCGGGAGTGGGATCAGGGATACGCAGTATTTT. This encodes CASSPNSGSGIRDTQYF.

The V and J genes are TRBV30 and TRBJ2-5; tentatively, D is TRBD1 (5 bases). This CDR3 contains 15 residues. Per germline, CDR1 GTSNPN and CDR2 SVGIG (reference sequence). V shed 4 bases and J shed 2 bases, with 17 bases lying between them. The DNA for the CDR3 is TGTGCCTGGATGGGCTTGGAAAGGGGACAAGAGACCCAGTACTTC. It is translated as CAWMGLERGQETQYF.

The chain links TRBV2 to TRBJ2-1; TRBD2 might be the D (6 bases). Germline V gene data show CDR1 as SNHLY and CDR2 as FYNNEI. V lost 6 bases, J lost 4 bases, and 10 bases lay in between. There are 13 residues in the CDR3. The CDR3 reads CASRWRAYNEQFF. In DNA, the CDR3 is TGTGCCAGCAGGTGGAGGGCGTACAATGAGCAGTTCTTC.

The CDR3 DNA sequence: TGTGCCAGCAGTCCCAAGGGGAAGGGGACCTACAATGAGCAGTTCTTC. Protein: CASSPKGKGTYNEQFF. The genes are TRBV12-3 or TRBV12-4 and TRBJ2-1; D may be TRBD1 (5 bases). The ends were cut back, 5 bases at V and 2 bases at J, with 16 bases in the middle. The CDR3 totals 16 residues.

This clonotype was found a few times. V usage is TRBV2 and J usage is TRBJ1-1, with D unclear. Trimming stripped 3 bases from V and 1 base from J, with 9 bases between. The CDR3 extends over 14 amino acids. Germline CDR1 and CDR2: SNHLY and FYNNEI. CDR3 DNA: TGTGCCAGCAGTGAGAGTAGGCCGAACACTGAAGCTTTCTTT. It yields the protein CASSESRPNTEAFF.

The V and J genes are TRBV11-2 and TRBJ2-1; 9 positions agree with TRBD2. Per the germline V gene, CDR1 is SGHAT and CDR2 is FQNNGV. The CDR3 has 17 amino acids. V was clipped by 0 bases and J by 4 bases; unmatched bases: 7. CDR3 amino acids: CASSLDRLLAGYNEQFF. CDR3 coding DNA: TGTGCCAGCAGCTTAGATCGGTTGCTAGCGGGATACAATGAGCAGTTCTTC.

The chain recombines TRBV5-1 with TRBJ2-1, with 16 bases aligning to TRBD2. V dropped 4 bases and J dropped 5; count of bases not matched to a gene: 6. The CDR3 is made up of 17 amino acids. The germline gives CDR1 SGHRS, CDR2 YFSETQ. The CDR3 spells CASSLGTSGRADNEQFF. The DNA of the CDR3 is TGCGCCAGCAGCCTGGGGACTAGCGGGAGGGCCGACAATGAGCAGTTCTTC.

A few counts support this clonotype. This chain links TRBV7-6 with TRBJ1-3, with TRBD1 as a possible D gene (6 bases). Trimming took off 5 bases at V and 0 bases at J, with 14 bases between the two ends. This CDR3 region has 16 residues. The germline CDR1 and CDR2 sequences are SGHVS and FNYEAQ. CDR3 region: CASSKLQGPSGNTIYF. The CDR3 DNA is TGTGCCAGCAGCAAATTACAGGGACCCTCTGGAAACACCATATATTTT.

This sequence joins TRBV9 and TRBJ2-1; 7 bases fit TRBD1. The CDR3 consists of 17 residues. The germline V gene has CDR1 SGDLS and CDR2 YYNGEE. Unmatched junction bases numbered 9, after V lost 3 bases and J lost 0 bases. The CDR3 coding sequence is TGTGCCAGCAGCGACCTACAGGGGTGGAGCTCCTACAATGAGCAGTTCTTC. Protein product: CASSDLQGWSSYNEQFF.

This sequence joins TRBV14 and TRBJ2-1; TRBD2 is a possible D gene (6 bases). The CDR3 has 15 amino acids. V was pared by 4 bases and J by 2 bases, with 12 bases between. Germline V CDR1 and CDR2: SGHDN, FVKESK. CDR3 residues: CASSPQEGPYNEQFF. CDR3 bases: TGTGCCAGCAGCCCCCAGGAGGGTCCCTACAATGAGCAGTTCTTC.

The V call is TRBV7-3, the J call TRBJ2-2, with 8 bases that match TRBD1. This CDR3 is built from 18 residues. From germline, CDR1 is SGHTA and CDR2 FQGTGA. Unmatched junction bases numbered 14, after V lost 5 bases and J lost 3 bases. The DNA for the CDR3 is TGTGCCAGCAGCGCTCTTTTCCAGGGGGCTGAGGACACCGGGGAGCTGTTTTTT. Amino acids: CASSALFQGAEDTGELFF.

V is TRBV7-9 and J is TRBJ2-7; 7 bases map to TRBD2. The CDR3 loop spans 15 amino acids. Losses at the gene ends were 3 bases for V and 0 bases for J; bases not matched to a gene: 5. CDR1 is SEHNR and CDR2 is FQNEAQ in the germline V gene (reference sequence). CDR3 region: CASSFTSESSYEQYF. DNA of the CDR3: TGTGCCAGCAGCTTCACTAGCGAGAGCTCCTACGAGCAGTACTTC.

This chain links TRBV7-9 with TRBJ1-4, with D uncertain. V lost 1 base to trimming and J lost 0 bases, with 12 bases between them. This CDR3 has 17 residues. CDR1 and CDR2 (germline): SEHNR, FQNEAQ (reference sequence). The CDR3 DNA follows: TGTGCCAGCAGCTTAGGATCGGGCACTGCAACTAATGAAAAACTGTTTTTT. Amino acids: CASSLGSGTATNEKLFF.

CDR3 in amino acids: CASSNPRTDTQYF. The DNA of the CDR3 is TGTGCCAGCAGCAACCCCAGGACAGATACGCAGTATTTT. V is TRBV11-2 and J is TRBJ2-3; no firm D call. The V gene's germline CDR1 is SGHAT and CDR2 FQNNGV. V was trimmed by 5 bases and J by 3 bases, leaving 9 bases between them. This CDR3 region has 13 residues.

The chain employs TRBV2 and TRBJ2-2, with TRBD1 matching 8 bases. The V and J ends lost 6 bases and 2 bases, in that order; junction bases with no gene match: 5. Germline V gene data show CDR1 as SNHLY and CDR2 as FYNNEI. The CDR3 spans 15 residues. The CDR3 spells CASRRTGPNTGELFF. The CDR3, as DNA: TGTGCCAGCAGGCGGACAGGGCCCAACACCGGGGAGCTGTTTTTT. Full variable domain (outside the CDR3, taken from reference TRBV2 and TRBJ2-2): EPEVTQTPSHQVTQMGQEVILRCVPISNHLYFYWYRQILGQKVEFLVSFYNNEISEKSEIFDDQFSVERPDGSNFTLKIRSTKLEDSAMYFCASRRTGPNTGELFFGEGSRLTVL.

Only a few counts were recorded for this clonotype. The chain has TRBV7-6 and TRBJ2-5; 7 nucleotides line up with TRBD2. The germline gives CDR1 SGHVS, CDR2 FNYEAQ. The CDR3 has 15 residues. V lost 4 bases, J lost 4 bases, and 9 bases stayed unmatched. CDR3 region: CASSWGAGTPETQYF. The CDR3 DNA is TGTGCCAGCAGCTGGGGAGCGGGGACTCCAGAGACCCAGTACTTC.

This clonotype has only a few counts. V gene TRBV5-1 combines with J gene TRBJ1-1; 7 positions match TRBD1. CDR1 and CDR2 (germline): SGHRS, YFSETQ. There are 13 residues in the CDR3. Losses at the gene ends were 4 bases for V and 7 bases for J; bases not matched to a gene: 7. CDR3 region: CASSPSGGNEAFF. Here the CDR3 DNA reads TGCGCCAGCAGCCCCTCAGGGGGGAATGAAGCTTTCTTT.

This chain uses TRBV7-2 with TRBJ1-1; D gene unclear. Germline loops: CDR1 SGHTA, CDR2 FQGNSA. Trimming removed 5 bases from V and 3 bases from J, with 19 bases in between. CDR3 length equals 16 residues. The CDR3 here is CASSLYPSPPDTEAFF. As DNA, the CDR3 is TGTGCCAGCAGCCTTTACCCTTCCCCGCCCGACACTGAAGCTTTCTTT.

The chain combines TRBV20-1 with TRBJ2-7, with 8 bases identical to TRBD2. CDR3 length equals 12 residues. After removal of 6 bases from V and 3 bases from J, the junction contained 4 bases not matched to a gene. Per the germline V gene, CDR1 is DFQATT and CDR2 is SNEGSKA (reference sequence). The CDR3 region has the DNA TGCAGTGCCGGGAGGGAACTCTACGAGCAGTACTTC. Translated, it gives CSAGRELYEQYF.